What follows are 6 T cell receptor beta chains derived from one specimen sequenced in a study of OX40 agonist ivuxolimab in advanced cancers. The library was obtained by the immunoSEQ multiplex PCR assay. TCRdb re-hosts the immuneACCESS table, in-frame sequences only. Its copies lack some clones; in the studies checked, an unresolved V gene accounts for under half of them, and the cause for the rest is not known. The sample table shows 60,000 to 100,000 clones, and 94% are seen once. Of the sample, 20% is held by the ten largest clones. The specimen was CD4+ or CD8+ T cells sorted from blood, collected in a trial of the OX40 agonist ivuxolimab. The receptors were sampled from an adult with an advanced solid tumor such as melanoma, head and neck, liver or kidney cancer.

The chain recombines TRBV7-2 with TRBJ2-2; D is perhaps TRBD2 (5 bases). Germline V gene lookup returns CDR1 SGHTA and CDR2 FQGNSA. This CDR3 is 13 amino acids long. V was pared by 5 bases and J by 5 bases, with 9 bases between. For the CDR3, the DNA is TGTGCCAGCAGCCCCCGGGGAACCGGGGAGCTGTTTTTT. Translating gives CASSPRGTGELFF.

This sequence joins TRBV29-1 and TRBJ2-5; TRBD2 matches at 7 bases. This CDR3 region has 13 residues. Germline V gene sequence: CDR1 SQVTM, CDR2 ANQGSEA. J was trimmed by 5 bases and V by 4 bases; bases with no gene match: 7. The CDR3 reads CSVVAGAGETQYF. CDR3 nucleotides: TGCAGCGTTGTGGCGGGAGCGGGCGAGACCCAGTACTTC. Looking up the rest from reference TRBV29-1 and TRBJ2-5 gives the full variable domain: SAVISQKPSRDICQRGTSLTIQCQVDSQVTMMFWYRQQPGQSLTLIATANQGSEATYESGFVIDKFPISRPNLTFSTLTVSNMSPEDSSIYLCSVVAGAGETQYFGPGTRLLVL.

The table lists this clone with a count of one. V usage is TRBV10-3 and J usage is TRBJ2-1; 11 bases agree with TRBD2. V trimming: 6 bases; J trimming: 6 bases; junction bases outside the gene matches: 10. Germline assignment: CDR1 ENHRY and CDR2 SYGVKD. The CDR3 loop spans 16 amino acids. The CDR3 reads CAIRDSGGAGGNEQFF. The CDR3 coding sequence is TGTGCCATCAGGGATAGCGGGGGGGCCGGCGGCAATGAGCAGTTCTTC.

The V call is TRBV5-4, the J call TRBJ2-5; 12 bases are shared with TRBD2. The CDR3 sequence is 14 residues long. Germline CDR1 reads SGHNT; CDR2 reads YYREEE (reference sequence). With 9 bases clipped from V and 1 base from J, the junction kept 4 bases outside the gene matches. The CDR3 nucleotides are TGTGCCACACGGACTAGCGGGGTCCAAGAGACCCAGTACTTC. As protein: CATRTSGVQETQYF.

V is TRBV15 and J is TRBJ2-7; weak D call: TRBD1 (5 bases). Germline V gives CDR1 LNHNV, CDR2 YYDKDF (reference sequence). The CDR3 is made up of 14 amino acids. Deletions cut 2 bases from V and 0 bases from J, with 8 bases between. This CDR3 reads CATSRRQISYEQYF. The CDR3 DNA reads TGTGCCACCAGCAGAAGACAGATCTCCTACGAGCAGTACTTC.

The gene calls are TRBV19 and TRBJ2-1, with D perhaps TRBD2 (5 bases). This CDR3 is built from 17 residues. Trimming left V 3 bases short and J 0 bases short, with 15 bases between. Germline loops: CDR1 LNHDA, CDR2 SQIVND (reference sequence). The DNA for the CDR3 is TGTGCCAGTAGTATGGCTCCACTAGAGAGCTCCTACAATGAGCAGTTCTTC. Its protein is CASSMAPLESSYNEQFF.